These 29 T cell receptor beta chains originate from one sample sequenced in a study of post-analysis software for immune sequencing data. Findings and caveats of the study: Among roughly five TRBV segments more frequent in patients than controls were TRBV5-6, TRBV5-1 and TRBV20-1.

Unique molecular identifiers tagged the TCR beta cDNA libraries. TCRdb redid the calling of the PCR reads with MiXCR, one entry per CDR3 protein. Among hundreds of thousands of distinct CDR3 sequences listed, nearly 45% were seen once. Their cognate antigens are unknown. Sequencing input: blood. Receptors originate from a girl between 10 and 17 years old with multiple sclerosis.

V and J are TRBV6-5 and TRBJ2-3, with 7 nucleotides matching TRBD1. Looked up from germline, CDR1 is MNHEY and CDR2 is SVGAGI. J was trimmed by 2 bases and V by 2 bases; bases with no gene match: 16. The CDR3 is 19 amino acids. This CDR3 reads CASSYRYRGTPSPTDTQYF. The CDR3 DNA reads as TGTGCCAGCAGTTACCGTTACAGGGGAACCCCGTCTCCCACAGATACGCAGTATTTT.

This clonotype has only a few counts. The chain has TRBV7-2 and TRBJ1-1; D gene ambiguous. This CDR3 is 13 amino acids long. Germline lookup yields CDR1 SGHTA and CDR2 FQGNSA. V gave up 5 bases and J gave up 0 bases, with 7 bases separating them. CDR3 sequence (DNA): TGTGCCAGCAGCGGAATGCTGAACACTGAAGCTTTCTTT. It specifies CASSGMLNTEAFF. Combining the CDR3 with reference TRBV7-2 and TRBJ1-1 gives the whole variable domain GAGVSQSPSNKVTEKGKDVELRCDPISGHTALYWYRQSLGQGLEFLIYFQGNSAPDKSGLPSDRFSAERTGGSVSTLTIQRTQQEDSAVYLCASSGMLNTEAFFGQGTRLTVV.

This chain links TRBV7-9 with TRBJ2-3, with D tentatively TRBD2 (6 bases). V dropped 5 bases and J dropped 2 bases, with 17 bases sitting between them. Germline lookup yields CDR1 SEHNR and CDR2 FQNEAQ (reference sequence). The CDR3 is made up of 16 amino acids. As DNA, the CDR3 is TGTGCCAGCAGCCCGAGGCTGGCTAGCGACACAGATACGCAGTATTTT. This gives the protein CASSPRLASDTDTQYF. The whole variable domain, remainder taken from reference TRBV7-9 and TRBJ2-3, is DTGVSQNPRHKITKRGQNVTFRCDPISEHNRLYWYRQTLGQGPEFLTYFQNEAQLEKSRLLSDRFSAERPKGSFSTLEIQRTEQGDSAMYLCASSPRLASDTDTQYFGPGTRLTVL.

Only a few counts were recorded for this clonotype. V and J are TRBV20-1 and TRBJ2-7, with D possibly TRBD2 on 5 matching bases. V lost 5 bases to trimming and J lost 2 bases, with 19 bases between them. CDR3 length equals 15 residues. CDR1 is DFQATT, CDR2 SNEGSKA, per germline (reference sequence). The CDR3 DNA reads as TGCAGTGCTTCCGAGGACTTTCTAGGCACCTACGAGCAGTACTTC. Residues: CSASEDFLGTYEQYF.

A word on this clonotype: At one end the junction does not follow the germline gene, possibly because of a read error. This sequence joins TRBV12-3 or TRBV12-4 and TRBJ2-3; the match to TRBD2 covers 7 bases. CDR3 size: 12 residues. CDR3 sequence reads: CGSGTSTDTQYF. CDR3 bases: TGTGGCAGCGGGACTAGCACAGATACGCAGTATTTT.

This chain joins TRBV2 and TRBJ2-5; the D is unclear. V lost 6 bases, J lost 2 bases, and 13 bases lay in between. The CDR3 extends over 14 amino acids. CDR1 SNHLY and CDR2 FYNNEI come from the germline V gene. The CDR3 sequence: CASSSLGDQETQYF. The CDR3 DNA sequence: TGTGCCAGCAGCTCCCTGGGCGATCAAGAGACCCAGTACTTC.

In this sample, this clonotype turned up a few times. The V call is TRBV4-1, the J call TRBJ2-6; D is unclear. Trimming left V 0 bases short and J 1 base short, with 7 bases between. The CDR3 consists of 16 residues. Germline CDR1 MGHRA, CDR2 YSYEKL. CDR3 in DNA: TGCGCCAGCAGCCAAGACCCCAGGTCTGGGGCCAACGTCCTGACTTTC. This codes for CASSQDPRSGANVLTF.

This clonotype showed up just a few times. The V gene is TRBV6-1, the J gene TRBJ2-7; no clear D. The CDR3 has 11 amino acids. Germline V gene sequence: CDR1 MNHNS, CDR2 SASEGT. Trimming pared 11 bases from V and 2 bases from J, leaving 10 bases between. The DNA for the CDR3 is TGTGCCGTCCGTTCCACCTACGAGCAGTACTTC. It specifies CAVRSTYEQYF.

This clonotype was seen ten or more times. The J gene is TRBJ2-5, the V gene TRBV20-1; D perhaps matches TRBD2 (6 bases). Trimming removed 3 bases at V and 1 base at J, with 6 bases between. The V gene's germline CDR1 is DFQATT and CDR2 SNEGSKA (reference sequence). The length of the CDR3 is 12 residues. The DNA for the CDR3 is TGCAGTGCTAGCGGGAGCCAAGAGACCCAGTACTTC. This sequence encodes CSASGSQETQYF.

CDR3 residues: CASSLRLGEQFF. The DNA of the CDR3 is TGTGCCAGCAGCTTACGGTTGGGCGAGCAGTTCTTC. The chain carries TRBV7-3 and TRBJ2-1, with no clear D. Germline CDR1 and CDR2: SGHTA and FQGTGA. The ends were cut back, 2 bases at V and 10 bases at J, with 9 bases in the middle. This CDR3 comprises 12 residues. The complete variable domain, with remaining parts taken from reference TRBV7-3 and TRBJ2-1, reads GAGVSQTPSNKVTEKGKYVELRCDPISGHTALYWYRQSLGQGPEFLIYFQGTGAADDSGLPNDRFFAVRPEGSVSTLKIQRTERGDSAVYLCASSLRLGEQFFGPGTRLTVL.

CDR3 bases: TGCAGCGTCGGGACAGGTCCCAACGAGCAGTACTTC. The encoded protein is CSVGTGPNEQYF. The chain joins TRBV29-1 to TRBJ2-5, with TRBD1 matching over 8 bases. The J call could be wrong; TRBJ2-7 is a better fit for the DNA end. CDR1 and CDR2 (germline): SQVTM, ANQGSEA. This CDR3 is built from 12 residues.

This clonotype was counted a few times. The CDR3 spells CASSLSLVGLMEFF. DNA of the CDR3: TGTGCCAGCAGCTTAAGTCTAGTAGGTCTAATGGAGTTCTTC. The V gene is TRBV7-2, the J gene TRBJ2-1; D not resolved. Germline V lookup: CDR1 SGHTA, CDR2 FQGNSA. V lost 2 bases, J lost 14 bases, and 19 bases lay in between. CDR3 length equals 14 residues.

The gene calls are TRBV6-1 and TRBJ2-3, with 11 nucleotides matching TRBD2. Germline values: CDR1 MNHNS, CDR2 SASEGT. CDR3 size: 15 residues. The trim removed 7 bases at V and 4 bases at J, leaving 7 bases unmatched. CDR3 residues: CASTLLAGGADTQYF. DNA of the CDR3: TGTGCCAGCACCCTTCTAGCGGGAGGAGCAGATACGCAGTATTTT.

The V and J genes are TRBV5-1 and TRBJ1-1; D perhaps matches TRBD1 (5 bases). The V gene's germline CDR1 is SGHRS and CDR2 YFSETQ. V was trimmed by 0 bases and J by 3 bases, leaving 12 bases between them. The CDR3 totals 15 residues. The CDR3 DNA follows: TGCGCCAGCAGCTTGGCCCCAGGGAGTGACACTGAAGCTTTCTTT. Translated, it gives CASSLAPGSDTEAFF.

The chain links TRBV4-1 to TRBJ2-1; D remains unclear. Trimming cost V 1 base and J 6 bases, with 10 bases left between them. There are 14 residues in the CDR3. CDR1 is MGHRA and CDR2 is YSYEKL in the germline V gene. The CDR3 is CASSQVPLVNEQFF. The DNA for the CDR3 is TGCGCCAGCAGCCAAGTCCCCCTTGTCAATGAGCAGTTCTTC.

This clonotype was counted only a few times. The chain carries TRBV7-9 and TRBJ2-7, with D tentatively TRBD2 (5 bases). V was clipped by 5 bases and J by 0 bases, with 11 bases between them. The V gene's germline CDR1 is SEHNR and CDR2 FQNEAQ (reference sequence). This CDR3 has 14 residues. The CDR3, as DNA: TGTGCCAGCAGCCTGATGAGGGTCTCCTACGAGCAGTACTTC. This translates into CASSLMRVSYEQYF. The entire variable domain, with the rest obtained from reference TRBV7-9 and TRBJ2-7, is as follows: DTGVSQNPRHKITKRGQNVTFRCDPISEHNRLYWYRQTLGQGPEFLTYFQNEAQLEKSRLLSDRFSAERPKGSFSTLEIQRTEQGDSAMYLCASSLMRVSYEQYFGPGTRLTVT.

The V call is TRBV11-2, the J call TRBJ2-1, with TRBD1 identical over 7 bases. The V gene's germline CDR1 is SGHAT and CDR2 FQNNGV. V was pared by 4 bases and J by 2 bases, with 8 bases of the junction left unmatched. This CDR3 region has 16 residues. The chain's CDR3 is CASSSSQGSTYNEQFF. In nucleotides, the CDR3 is TGTGCCAGCAGCTCTTCACAGGGGTCGACCTACAATGAGCAGTTCTTC.

J is TRBJ1-1 and V is TRBV7-2; no clear D gene. V was clipped by 5 bases and J by 2 bases, with 9 bases between them. This CDR3 is built from 13 residues. Germline V gives CDR1 SGHTA, CDR2 FQGNSA. The CDR3 protein is CASSREVNTEAFF. Here the CDR3 DNA reads TGTGCCAGCAGCAGAGAAGTAAACACTGAAGCTTTCTTT.

CDR3 amino acids: CASSPTSGGWNIQYF. The CDR3, as DNA: TGTGCCAGTAGCCCGACTTCAGGGGGCTGGAACATTCAGTACTTC. The genes are TRBV19 and TRBJ2-4; 8 bases fit TRBD1. Germline values: CDR1 LNHDA, CDR2 SQIVND (reference sequence). Losses at the gene ends were 6 bases for V and 7 bases for J; bases not matched to a gene: 11. The CDR3 extends over 15 amino acids.

This clonotype was detected only a few times. V is TRBV7-2 and J is TRBJ2-7, with a tentative D call TRBD1 (5 bases). Germline V gene lookup returns CDR1 SGHTA and CDR2 FQGNSA. Trimming stripped 0 bases from V and 2 bases from J, with 8 bases between. There are 14 residues in the CDR3. Written as DNA, the CDR3 is TGTGCCAGCAGCTTAGCGCAGGGTCCCTACGAGCAGTACTTC. It yields the protein CASSLAQGPYEQYF.

This clonotype was seen once. The genes are TRBV5-1 and TRBJ2-1; D is possibly TRBD1 (5 bases). The V and J ends lost 0 bases and 5 bases respectively, with 18 bases between them. The CDR3 is 17 residues long. CDR1 and CDR2 from the germline V gene are SGHRS and YFSETQ. CDR3: CASSLGRQFSTNNEQFF. The DNA of the CDR3 is TGCGCCAGCAGCTTGGGCCGACAGTTTAGTACAAACAATGAGCAGTTCTTC.

This clonotype was counted only a few times. The chain links TRBV20-1 to TRBJ2-6; 10 nucleotides line up with TRBD2. The ends lost 0 bases at V and 2 bases at J; junction bases unmatched: 4. The CDR3 has 17 residues. Per germline, CDR1 DFQATT and CDR2 SNEGSKA (reference sequence). The CDR3 spells CSARDFLAGAGANVLTF. The CDR3 coding sequence is TGCAGTGCTAGAGATTTTCTAGCGGGAGCTGGGGCCAACGTCCTGACTTTC.

This clonotype was seen a handful of times. V gene TRBV27 combines with J gene TRBJ2-3; no clear D gene. The CDR3 length is 14 residues. The V end was cut by 3 bases, the J end by 1 base, with 8 bases between. Germline V gene lookup returns CDR1 MNHEY and CDR2 SMNVEV (reference sequence). DNA for the CDR3: TGTGCCAGCAGTTTCACACAGCGCACAGATACGCAGTATTTT. Residues: CASSFTQRTDTQYF.

The chain recombines TRBV9 with TRBJ2-3, with TRBD2 identical over 9 bases. J lost 4 bases, V lost 0 bases, and 3 bases had no gene match. Germline V gene lookup returns CDR1 SGDLS and CDR2 YYNGEE. The CDR3 contains 15 residues. The CDR3 region has the DNA TGTGCCAGCAGCGTAGACGGCGGGAGGGCAGATACGCAGTATTTT. Translation: CASSVDGGRADTQYF.

The table lists this clonotype with a count of one. The chain couples TRBV5-1 to TRBJ2-5; TRBD1 or TRBD2 may be the D gene (5 bases each). V was clipped by 7 bases and J by 0 bases, with 13 bases between them. CDR3 length equals 14 residues. Germline V gene lookup returns CDR1 SGHRS and CDR2 YFSETQ. CDR3 residues: CASGDGTNQETQYF. CDR3 nucleotide sequence: TGCGCCAGCGGGGACGGCACCAACCAAGAGACCCAGTACTTC.

CDR3 coding DNA: TGCAGTGCGTCGGGACTTAACACAGATACGCAGTATTTT. It translates to CSASGLNTDTQYF. V is TRBV20-1 and J is TRBJ2-3; D perhaps matches TRBD2 (6 bases). V was cut by 6 bases and J by 2 bases, with 12 bases left in between. Germline assignment: CDR1 DFQATT and CDR2 SNEGSKA (reference sequence). The CDR3 is 13 residues long.

The CDR3 region is CSAVGRVGNTIYF. The DNA of the CDR3 is TGCAGCGCGGTAGGGAGAGTTGGAAACACCATATATTTT. This chain uses TRBV29-1 with TRBJ1-3; D uncertain. Trimming removed 7 bases from V and 3 bases from J, with 13 bases in between. CDR3 length equals 13 residues. Germline CDR1 SQVTM, CDR2 ANQGSEA.

The V gene is TRBV10-3, the J gene TRBJ2-3; the match to TRBD2 covers 8 bases. Germline trimming cut 5 bases from V and 2 bases from J; bases unmatched to any gene: 6. The germline CDR1 and CDR2 sequences are ENHRY and SYGVKD. This CDR3 is built from 15 residues. The CDR3 region is CAISQSGGDTDTQYF. CDR3 nucleotides: TGTGCCATCAGTCAAAGCGGGGGTGACACAGATACGCAGTATTTT.

This rearrangement joins TRBV30 to TRBJ1-1; D perhaps matches TRBD1 (6 bases). The V and J ends lost 2 bases and 4 bases respectively, with 14 bases between them. The V gene's germline CDR1 is GTSNPN and CDR2 SVGIG (reference sequence). The CDR3 length is 14 residues. The CDR3 DNA reads TGTGCCTGGAGTCCTCGGGGAGGGGGCACTGAAGCTTTCTTT. Encoded protein: CAWSPRGGGTEAFF.